This is a list of T cell receptor beta chains from one sample in a study of technical replicates of blood from a few donors. Only in-frame clones appear in the TCRdb table, and some are missing; sequencing was by immunoSEQ multiplex PCR. There are about 72,000 clones in the sample; roughly 90% occur only once, and under 0.55% lies in the top ten. The sequenced material came from T cells isolated from PBMCs. The origin of the receptors is a human donor in good health. CDR3s include the opening cysteine and the closing phenylalanine or tryptophan. A D gene is named only where the DNA matches it firmly. Not every row has a clone size; where given, it reads once, few, many or a size class.

D: .; J: TRBJ2-7; V: TRBV7-2; size: .; DNA: TGTGCCAGCGCTCTAGGGCTAGCGATTAGCGAGCAGTACTTC; CDR3: CASALGLAISEQYF
D: .; J: TRBJ1-2; V: TRBV4-1; size: .; DNA: TGCGCCAGCAGCCAAGATCCAGGCATAGGGGTGGGTGGCTACACCTTC; CDR3: CASSQDPGIGVGGYTF
D: .; J: TRBJ1-1; V: TRBV28; size: .; DNA: TGTGCCAGCACCCGCGGGGGCGGGCCTGAAGCTTTCTTT; CDR3: CASTRGGGPEAFF
D: TRBD2; J: TRBJ2-3; V: TRBV7-6; size: .; DNA: TGTGCCAGCAGCTTAGTAGAATCTAGCGGACTCACAGATACGCAGTATTTT; CDR3: CASSLVESSGLTDTQYF
D: .; J: TRBJ2-5; V: TRBV11-2; size: .; DNA: TGTGCCAGCAGCTTCAACGGCCAAGAGACCCAGTACTTC; CDR3: CASSFNGQETQYF
D: .; J: TRBJ1-4; V: TRBV21-1; size: .; DNA: TGTGCCAGCAGGGACCGAACGGGACAGGGTATCAGAAAACTGTTTTTT; CDR3: CASRDRTGQGIRKLFF
D: .; J: TRBJ2-3; V: TRBV7-6; size: once; DNA: TGTGCCAGCAGCAAGAAAGGCGGATTCACAGATACGCAGTATTTT; CDR3: CASSKKGGFTDTQYF
D: TRBD2; J: TRBJ2-3; V: TRBV5-1; size: .; DNA: TGCGCCAGCAGCCCCGTCTCTAGCGGTGCTAGCACAGATACGCAGTATTTT; CDR3: CASSPVSSGASTDTQYF
D: .; J: TRBJ2-1; V: TRBV19; size: .; DNA: TGTGCCAGTAGTATGGCGGACTTTAGCTCCTACAATGAGCAGTTCTTC; CDR3: CASSMADFSSYNEQFF
D: TRBD1; J: TRBJ1-1; V: TRBV29-1; size: .; DNA: TGCAGCGTGGGTCCAGGGGGCAGAGGGAACACTGAAGCTTTCTTT; CDR3: CSVGPGGRGNTEAFF
D: TRBD1; J: TRBJ2-3; V: TRBV6-5; size: .; DNA: TGTGCCAGCACTCCCGGGACAGGGGTAACAGATACGCAGTATTTT; CDR3: CASTPGTGVTDTQYF
D: TRBD2; J: TRBJ2-7; V: TRBV20-1; size: .; DNA: TGCAGTGCCCCGGGGGGATACGAGCAGTACTTC; CDR3: CSAPGGYEQYF
D: TRBD1; J: TRBJ1-5; V: TRBV15; size: once; DNA: TGTGCCACCAGCAGAGTCATAGGGGGCTTGAATCAGCCCCAGCATTTT; CDR3: CATSRVIGGLNQPQHF
D: TRBD1; J: TRBJ1-2; V: TRBV27; size: .; DNA: TGTGCCAGCAGTTTAAACCCAAGGACAGGGGAGAGGTCTGGCTACACCTTC; CDR3: CASSLNPRTGERSGYTF
D: .; J: TRBJ1-2; V: TRBV6-5; size: .; DNA: TGTGCCAGCACTTTACGACAGAGATCTAACTATGGCTACACCTTC; CDR3: CASTLRQRSNYGYTF
D: TRBD2; J: TRBJ2-7; V: TRBV13; size: .; DNA: TGTGCCAGCAGCCCCAGACTAGCGGGAGCACTATACGAGCAGTACTTC; CDR3: CASSPRLAGALYEQYF
D: TRBD2; J: TRBJ2-1; V: TRBV10-3; size: .; DNA: TGTGCCATCAGTACACGGGAGGGCTCCTACAATGAGCAGTTCTTC; CDR3: CAISTREGSYNEQFF
D: .; J: TRBJ2-5; V: TRBV4-1; size: .; DNA: TGCGCCAGCAGCCAATCTGGGGACACGGAGACCCAGTACTTC; CDR3: CASSQSGDTETQYF
D: TRBD2; J: TRBJ2-7; V: TRBV30; size: .; DNA: TGTGCCTGGAGTACTGGACTAGCGGGACACGAGCAGTACTTC; CDR3: CAWSTGLAGHEQYF
D: TRBD1; J: TRBJ2-1; V: TRBV19; size: .; DNA: TGTGCCAGTAGTTCCGGACAGGTTTACAATGAGCAGTTCTTC; CDR3: CASSSGQVYNEQFF
D: .; J: TRBJ2-1; V: TRBV9; size: .; DNA: TGTGCCAGCAGCCCCCGCTCGAGCTCCTACAATGAGCAGTTCTTC; CDR3: CASSPRSSSYNEQFF
D: .; J: TRBJ2-6; V: TRBV4-3; size: .; DNA: TGCGCCAGCAGCCAAGATATCAGGAGAGGAGGCATTGGGGCCAACGTCCTGACTTTC; CDR3: CASSQDIRRGGIGANVLTF
D: .; J: TRBJ1-1; V: TRBV11-2; size: few; DNA: TGTGCCAGCAGCTTAAACAGGGAGTCAGCTTTCTTT; CDR3: CASSLNRESAFF
D: .; J: TRBJ1-2; V: TRBV30; size: few; DNA: TGTGCCTGGAGTGTAAGACAGAACTATGGCTACACCTTC; CDR3: CAWSVRQNYGYTF
D: .; J: TRBJ1-4; V: TRBV28; size: .; DNA: TGTGCCAGCAGTTTGGTCTTGAGCAGGCTCACAACTAATGAAAAACTGTTTTTT; CDR3: CASSLVLSRLTTNEKLFF
D: TRBD1; J: TRBJ2-1; V: TRBV6-1; size: .; DNA: TGTGCCAGCAGTGAAGGGACAGGGACCTACAATGAGCAGTTCTTC; CDR3: CASSEGTGTYNEQFF
D: .; J: TRBJ2-5; V: TRBV4-2; size: .; DNA: TGTGCCAGCAGCCCCCTCTTACAAGAGACCCAGTACTTC; CDR3: CASSPLLQETQYF
D: .; J: TRBJ2-6; V: TRBV28; size: .; DNA: TGTGCCACCAGGAGAGGGGCCAACGTCCTGACTTTC; CDR3: CATRRGANVLTF